The sequence of this TCR beta chain was determined in a study of blood T cell repertoires in COVID-19. Background on the study: Acute and convalescent COVID-19 samples came from the United States, Italy and Spain.

The CDR3 is 20 amino acids. The ends lost 1 base at V and 0 bases at J; junction bases unmatched: 11. Germline V gene data show CDR1 as SGHRS and CDR2 as YFSETQ. In Seattle, patients joined the study during active infection and were tracked longitudinally. Profiled with immunoSEQ multiplex PCR; TCRdb holds only in-frame clones, not every one. The sample includes some 76,000 clones, 75% to 90% of them seen just once. Only a few counts were recorded for this clone. This TCR was sampled from a man over 45 with COVID-19, enrolled during active disease. Sequenced sample: peripheral blood. The genes are TRBV5-1 and TRBJ2-2, with TRBD2 matching 11 bases. CDR3 sequence (DNA): TGCGCCAGCAGCTTGAGAATGGGAACTAGCGGGGGATCGAACACCGGGGAGCTGTTTTTT. The encoded protein is CASSLRMGTSGGSNTGELFF.